Included here is one TCR beta chain sequence, with context. The data derive from a study of cytomegalovirus exposure and HLA in healthy donors. From germline, CDR1 is SGHTA and CDR2 FQGTGA. Trimming took 6 bases from V and 1 from J, leaving 14 bases between them. CDR3 length equals 15 residues. Amplification used 60 Vbeta primers and 13 Jbeta primers. Assay: immunoSEQ multiplex PCR; the TCRdb copy retains only in-frame clones and omits some. The table records roughly 100,000 clones, approximately 66% of them present only once. Sequenced sample: PBMCs. V and J are TRBV7-3 and TRBJ2-3; D is undetermined. The sequence was obtained from a woman aged 50 to 60 in good health and CMV-seronegative. Here the CDR3 DNA reads TGTGCCAGCAGTATTCGAGGTGGAGGCACAGATACGCAGTATTTT. The encoded protein is CASSIRGGGTDTQYF.